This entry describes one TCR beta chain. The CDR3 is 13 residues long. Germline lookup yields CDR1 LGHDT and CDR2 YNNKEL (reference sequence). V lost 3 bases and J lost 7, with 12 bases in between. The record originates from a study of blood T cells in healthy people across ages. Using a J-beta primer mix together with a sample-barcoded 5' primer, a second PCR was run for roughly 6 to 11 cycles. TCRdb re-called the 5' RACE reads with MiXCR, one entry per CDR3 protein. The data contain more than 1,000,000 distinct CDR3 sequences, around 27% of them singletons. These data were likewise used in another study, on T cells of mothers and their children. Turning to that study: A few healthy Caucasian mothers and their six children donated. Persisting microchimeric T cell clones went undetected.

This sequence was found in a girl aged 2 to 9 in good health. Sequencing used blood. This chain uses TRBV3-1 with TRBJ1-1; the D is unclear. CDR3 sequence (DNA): TGTGCCAGCAGCCACAATCCAACGGGTGAAGCTTTCTTT. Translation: CASSHNPTGEAFF.